This entry describes one T cell receptor beta chain. Its antigen is as yet unknown. The sample is drawn from a study of cytomegalovirus exposure and HLA in healthy donors. Study information: When 398 donors were genotyped, approximately 80% of them were found to fall in the Caucasian-associated ancestry cluster.

General study findings and limits: A few of the chains that were CMV-associated were confirmed in vitro to be specific for CMV antigens.

Use of 60 Vbeta and 13 Jbeta primers characterized the PCR. Profiling relied on immunoSEQ multiplex PCR, and the TCRdb table lists in-frame clones only, not all of them. The specimen's table records some 150,000 clones. The sequence came from a woman aged 18-35 years in good health and CMV-seronegative. The sequenced sample consisted of PBMCs.

In DNA form, the CDR3 reads TGTGCCAGTAGTGAGACTAGCGGCTCCTACAATGAGCAGTTCTTC. Translation gives CASSETSGSYNEQFF. This chain links TRBV19 with TRBJ2-1; 9 bases align to TRBD2. The CDR3 runs 15 residues. Germline values: CDR1 LNHDA, CDR2 SQIVND (reference sequence). V was clipped by 5 bases and J by 0 bases; unmatched bases: 2.